This record covers a single T cell receptor (beta chain). Its specificity is not known. TCRdb's table, derived via immunoSEQ multiplex PCR, lists solely in-frame clones and lacks some. Counted here are 20,000 to 30,000 clones, approximately 65% occurring once; the ten biggest clones make up roughly 27%. This entry belongs to a study of PD-1 blockade in classical Hodgkin lymphoma. Time point specified: cycle 4 day 1 (C4D1), after 6 weeks of nivolumab. The patients all showed relapse after autologous stem cell transplantation, while their brentuximab vedotin exposure varied. Study-level results: By cycle point C4D1, TCR diversity had risen significantly in CD4+ cells (but not CD8+ cells).

In germline, CDR1 is MNHEY, CDR2 SVGAGI. This CDR3 region has 13 residues. V gave up 8 bases and J gave up 6 bases, with 16 bases separating them. This receptor was identified in a human donor with classical Hodgkin lymphoma. The specimen comprised peripheral blood mononuclear cells (PBMCs), sampled before the fourth cycle of nivolumab. The V gene is TRBV6-5, the J gene TRBJ1-1; a weak D match, TRBD1 (6 bases). The chain's CDR3 is CASAQGRSAEAFF. CDR3 in DNA: TGTGCCAGCGCCCAGGGGAGGAGTGCTGAAGCTTTCTTT.